The 15 T cell receptor beta chains presented below share a single source sample, sequenced in a study of T cell responses to AZD1222 COVID-19 vaccine. Some clones are missing from TCRdb's copy, which holds only in-frame ones; the method was immunoSEQ multiplex PCR. The data show about 120,000 clones, with 85% to 90% seen just once and roughly 8.9% held by the top ten. Specimen: peripheral blood, collected on day 0 of AZD1222 vaccination. The source of these receptors is an adult in good health.

The CDR3 DNA reads TGTGCCAGCAGCTTGGACAGTCACACTGAAGCTTTCTTT. Its translation: CASSLDSHTEAFF. The chain combines TRBV5-4 with TRBJ1-1, with D unresolved. V shed 0 bases and J shed 3 bases, with 6 bases lying between them. The CDR3 is 13 amino acids. CDR1 is SGHNT and CDR2 is YYREEE in the germline V gene (reference sequence). Supplemented by reference TRBV5-4 and TRBJ1-1, the full variable domain reads ETGVTQSPTHLIKTRGQQVTLRCSSQSGHNTVSWYQQALGQGPQFIFQYYREEENGRGNFPPRFSGLQFPNYSSELNVNALELDDSALYLCASSLDSHTEAFFGQGTRLTVV.

V usage is TRBV9 and J usage is TRBJ2-7; D is possibly TRBD2 (5 bases). Between the trimmed V and J ends, which lost 0 bases and 4 bases, there was a span of 14 bases. This CDR3 is 15 amino acids long. CDR1 and CDR2 from the germline V gene are SGDLS and YYNGEE. This CDR3 reads CASSVGTVRGYEQYF. The CDR3 DNA reads TGTGCCAGCAGCGTAGGAACAGTACGAGGGTACGAGCAGTACTTC.

The V and J genes are TRBV5-8 and TRBJ1-2; D might be TRBD1 (5 bases). V was shortened by 0 bases and J by 8 bases, with 11 bases between the two germline ends. This CDR3 is 13 amino acids long. CDR1 is SGHTS, CDR2 YDEGEE, per germline. The CDR3 loop reads CASSLGVQDGYTF. CDR3 DNA: TGTGCCAGCAGCTTGGGAGTACAGGACGGCTACACCTTC.

The chain uses TRBV5-1 and TRBJ1-2; maybe TRBD1 (6 bases). This CDR3 is built from 14 residues. The V gene lost 4 bases and the J gene lost 4 bases, with 14 bases spanning the gap. Per the germline V gene, CDR1 is SGHRS and CDR2 is YFSETQ. CDR3 amino acids: CASSQTTGVYGYTF. Here the CDR3 DNA reads TGCGCCAGCAGCCAGACGACAGGTGTCTATGGCTACACCTTC. The full variable domain, rest sourced from reference TRBV5-1 and TRBJ1-2, is KAGVTQTPRYLIKTRGQQVTLSCSPISGHRSVSWYQQTPGQGLQFLFEYFSETQRNKGNFPGRFSGRQFSNSRSEMNVSTLELGDSALYLCASSQTTGVYGYTFGSGTRLTVV.

This clone was detected a few times. The chain recombines TRBV2 with TRBJ2-5; the D gene is possibly TRBD2 (5 bases). In germline, CDR1 is SNHLY, CDR2 FYNNEI. This CDR3 contains 12 residues. V was cut by 8 bases and J by 2 bases, with 9 bases left in between. The CDR3 DNA is TGTGCCAGCCGGGGTCGGCAAGAGACCCAGTACTTC. It encodes CASRGRQETQYF.

This clone was seen only once. An end of the junction differs from the germline gene, which may be a read error. V usage is TRBV28 and J usage is TRBJ2-1; 9 bases map to TRBD2. CDR1 and CDR2 (germline): MDHEN, SYDVKM. The CDR3 covers 13 residues. CDR3 in DNA: TGCCTTAGCGGGAGCGGCTCCTACAATGAGCAGTTCTTC. Protein product: CLSGSGSYNEQFF.

The rearrangement uses TRBV5-4 and TRBJ1-1; no clear D gene. Germline V gene lookup returns CDR1 SGHNT and CDR2 YYREEE (reference sequence). The V end was cut by 4 bases, the J end by 3 bases, with 13 bases between. This CDR3 contains 14 residues. The CDR3 loop is CASSPQRHDTEAFF. The CDR3 DNA reads as TGTGCCAGCAGCCCACAGCGGCATGACACTGAAGCTTTCTTT. Using reference TRBV5-4 and TRBJ1-1 for the parts outside the CDR3, the full variable domain is ETGVTQSPTHLIKTRGQQVTLRCSSQSGHNTVSWYQQALGQGPQFIFQYYREEENGRGNFPPRFSGLQFPNYSSELNVNALELDDSALYLCASSPQRHDTEAFFGQGTRLTVV.

The V and J genes are TRBV29-1 and TRBJ1-2; 11 nucleotides match TRBD1. The CDR3 totals 12 residues. V dropped 6 bases and J dropped 6; count of bases not matched to a gene: 3. The germline CDR1 and CDR2 sequences are SQVTM and ANQGSEA. DNA for the CDR3: TGCAGCGTCGGACAGGGGGCGGATGGCTACACCTTC. This translates into CSVGQGADGYTF.

This clone was seen only once. This chain links TRBV18 with TRBJ1-1; D unclear. Per the germline V gene, CDR1 is KGHSH and CDR2 is LQKENI. V was pared by 3 bases and J by 4 bases, with 12 bases between. This CDR3 is 14 amino acids long. CDR3 coding DNA: TGTGCCAGCTCACCCTTAAGCGAGGGCACTGAAGCTTTCTTT. Translating it yields CASSPLSEGTEAFF.

J is TRBJ2-3 and V is TRBV24-1, with 10 bases aligning to TRBD2. J was trimmed by 1 base and V by 4 bases; bases with no gene match: 4. The CDR3 covers 16 residues. Germline-derived CDR1 and CDR2 are KGHDR and SFDVKD. This CDR3 reads CATSDGGLAGTDTQYF. The CDR3 DNA reads as TGTGCCACCAGTGACGGTGGACTAGCGGGCACAGATACGCAGTATTTT.

The chain employs TRBV29-1 and TRBJ1-1, with a possible D match to TRBD1 (5 bases). The germline V gene encodes CDR1 SQVTM and CDR2 ANQGSEA. The V and J ends lost 5 bases and 6 bases respectively, with 16 bases between them. This CDR3 has 13 residues. The CDR3 protein is CSVSDRTRAEAFF. CDR3 nucleotides: TGCAGCGTTTCTGACAGAACGAGGGCTGAAGCTTTCTTT. The full variable domain, in which reference TRBV29-1 and TRBJ1-1 provide the parts outside the CDR3, is SAVISQKPSRDICQRGTSLTIQCQVDSQVTMMFWYRQQPGQSLTLIATANQGSEATYESGFVIDKFPISRPNLTFSTLTVSNMSPEDSSIYLCSVSDRTRAEAFFGQGTRLTVV.

This chain connects TRBV11-2 to TRBJ1-3, with D possibly TRBD1 on 6 matching bases. Trimming shortened V by 3 bases and J by 0 bases, and 9 bases separated the two germline ends. The CDR3 contains 15 residues. CDR1 and CDR2 from the germline V gene are SGHAT and FQNNGV. CDR3: CASSFTGHSGNTIYF. In nucleotides, the CDR3 is TGTGCCAGCAGCTTTACAGGGCACTCTGGAAACACCATATATTTT.

The chain employs TRBV4-1 and TRBJ1-6; D is unresolved. With 0 bases removed from V and 1 base from J, the gap between germline ends came to 13 bases. The CDR3 length is 18 residues. The V gene's germline CDR1 is MGHRA and CDR2 YSYEKL. The CDR3 sequence: CASSQERPRGSYNSPLHF. In nucleotides, the CDR3 is TGCGCCAGCAGCCAAGAGAGGCCTCGAGGTTCCTATAATTCACCCCTCCACTTT.

The gene calls are TRBV9 and TRBJ1-1; D might be TRBD1 (5 bases). With 3 bases removed from V and 12 bases from J, the gap between germline ends came to 15 bases. This CDR3 comprises 12 residues. The germline CDR1 and CDR2 sequences are SGDLS and YYNGEE. Here the CDR3 reads CASSGPGGFSFF. The CDR3 bases are TGTGCCAGCAGCGGGCCCGGGGGGTTCTCTTTCTTT.

The rearrangement links TRBV27 to TRBJ1-1; tentatively, D is TRBD1 (6 bases). Trimming removed 0 bases from V and 7 bases from J, with 15 bases in between. The CDR3 contains 15 residues. CDR1 is MNHEY, CDR2 SMNVEV, per germline (reference sequence). This CDR3 reads CASSLSGLTRGEAFF. For the CDR3, the DNA is TGTGCCAGCAGTTTATCGGGACTGACCAGGGGTGAAGCTTTCTTT.